This T cell receptor beta chain was obtained from a study of tumor and adjacent non-tumor tissue in lung cancer. Study-wide findings and caveats: Tumor tissue had significantly higher TCR diversity than normal lung.

TCRbeta libraries were built with three rounds of nested PCR, modified from ARM-PCR. TCRdb passed the multiplex PCR reads through MiXCR, listing each CDR3 protein once. Here the sample spans some 80,000 distinct CDR3 sequences, 55% to 75% being singletons. Remarks on this clonotype: What it binds is unknown.

This sample's RNA came from whole unsorted tissue. Trimming left V 8 bases short and J 4 bases short, with 17 bases between. The CDR3 length is 14 residues. Per germline, CDR1 SGHNT and CDR2 YENEEA. The V call is TRBV11-3, the J call TRBJ2-5; D gene uncertain. Sequenced: lung tumor tissue. The sequence was obtained from a woman between 35 and 50 years old with non-small cell lung cancer. CDR3: CASPESEVLETQYF. The CDR3 DNA sequence: TGTGCCAGCCCCGAAAGTGAGGTCTTAGAGACCCAGTACTTC.